The next 20 T cell receptor beta chains were all read from a single sample in a study of T and B cells in COVID-19 patients. From blood, roughly 250-550 ng of genomic DNA served as TRB template. BIOMED2 TRB-A/B primer pools were used in multiplex TRB PCR. From the multiplex PCR reads, TCRdb called clonotypes with MiXCR, one entry per CDR3 protein. The sample lists roughly 11,000 distinct CDR3 sequences, 30% seen once, with approximately 15% in the top ten. Sequencing input: blood. These TCRs come from a human donor with active COVID-19.

This clonotype was counted a few times. V usage is TRBV7-2 and J usage is TRBJ2-1; maybe TRBD2 (6 bases). V was clipped by 5 bases and J by 4 bases, with 9 bases between them. Germline V lookup: CDR1 SGHTA, CDR2 FQGNSA. This CDR3 is built from 13 residues. The CDR3 reads CASSPSDYNEQFF. The CDR3 bases are TGTGCCAGCAGCCCTAGCGATTACAATGAGCAGTTCTTC.

This clonotype came up a few times. This chain joins TRBV5-4 and TRBJ1-1; TRBD1 matches 7 bases. Germline V gene lookup returns CDR1 SGHNT and CDR2 YYREEE (reference sequence). V gave up 4 bases and J gave up 4 bases; unmatched junction bases: 10. The CDR3 loop spans 15 amino acids. For the CDR3, the DNA is TGTGCCAGCAGCCCCGGGACAGCGGGGACCACTGAAGCTTTCTTT. Residues: CASSPGTAGTTEAFF.

This clonotype is medium-sized within its sample. This chain links TRBV29-1 with TRBJ2-2; maybe TRBD1 (6 bases). From germline, CDR1 is SQVTM and CDR2 ANQGSEA. The CDR3 is made up of 14 amino acids. Trimming shortened V by 7 bases and J by 0 bases, and 12 bases separated the two germline ends. CDR3 in amino acids: CSASRTANTGELFF. For the CDR3, the DNA is TGCAGCGCCTCCCGGACAGCGAACACCGGGGAGCTGTTTTTT.

The chain carries TRBV19 and TRBJ1-1; D not resolved. This CDR3 region has 14 residues. Trimming removed 3 bases at V and 0 bases at J, with 8 bases between. The germline V gene has CDR1 LNHDA and CDR2 SQIVND (reference sequence). CDR3: CASSMQFMNTEAFF. DNA of the CDR3: TGTGCCAGTAGTATGCAGTTCATGAACACTGAAGCTTTCTTT.

The chain has TRBV27 and TRBJ2-1, with 12 bases aligning to TRBD2. This CDR3 is 15 amino acids long. Trimming took 4 bases from V and 9 from J; bases not matched to a gene: 7. The germline CDR1 and CDR2 sequences are MNHEY and SMNVEV (reference sequence). The CDR3 region has the DNA TGTGCCAGCAGTTCACTAGCGGGGGGCCCCATTGAGCAGTTCTTC. Translated, it gives CASSSLAGGPIEQFF.

By share, this clonotype ranks as medium-sized. The rearrangement links TRBV5-6 to TRBJ2-5; the D gene is possibly TRBD2 (6 bases). V gave up 0 bases and J gave up 4 bases, with 7 bases separating them. Germline V gene sequence: CDR1 SGHDT, CDR2 YYEEEE. This CDR3 contains 13 residues. CDR3: CASSLAGVETQYF. The CDR3 DNA reads as TGTGCCAGCAGCTTGGCGGGGGTAGAGACCCAGTACTTC.

The chain links TRBV5-1 to TRBJ1-2; 7 bases map to TRBD1. V shed 3 bases, J shed 0 bases, and the junction held 5 bases outside the gene matches. Germline loops: CDR1 SGHRS, CDR2 YFSETQ. This CDR3 has 15 residues. The CDR3 loop reads CASSSSQGANYGYTF. The CDR3 DNA is TGCGCCAGCAGCTCGAGTCAGGGGGCTAACTATGGCTACACCTTC.

The chain combines TRBV11-1 with TRBJ2-5; 11 positions match TRBD2. V was pared by 2 bases and J by 7 bases, with 0 bases of the junction left unmatched. The germline gives CDR1 SGHAT, CDR2 FQDESV (reference sequence). The CDR3 sequence is 13 residues long. The CDR3 nucleotides are TGTGCCAGCAGCTTAACTAGCGGGGGGACCCAGTACTTC. Its protein is CASSLTSGGTQYF.

This clonotype has more than one count but fewer than ten. The chain carries TRBV27 and TRBJ2-5; maybe TRBD1 (6 bases). This CDR3 spans 14 amino acids. V was pared by 3 bases and J by 2 bases, with 10 bases between. CDR1 and CDR2 from the germline V gene are MNHEY and SMNVEV (reference sequence). This CDR3 reads CASSFQGSQETQYF. CDR3 DNA sequence: TGTGCCAGCAGTTTCCAGGGGAGTCAAGAGACCCAGTACTTC.

This clonotype ranks as medium-sized. The V gene is TRBV19, the J gene TRBJ1-5; a possible D gene is TRBD1 (5 bases). The CDR3 runs to 14 residues. The V and J ends lost 9 bases and 4 bases respectively, with 16 bases between them. CDR1 is LNHDA and CDR2 is SQIVND in the germline V gene (reference sequence). The CDR3 sequence: CASHGTRFNQPQHF. The DNA of the CDR3 is TGTGCCAGCCACGGGACCCGATTTAATCAGCCCCAGCATTTT.

Worth noting for this clonotype: A much larger clone sits a single nucleotide away, making a read error possible. This rearrangement joins TRBV6-2 or TRBV6-3 to TRBJ2-1, with D unclear. Germline V gene data show CDR1 as MNHEY and CDR2 as SVGEGT. CDR3 length: 15 residues. Trimming took 6 bases from V and 9 from J, leaving 21 bases between them. The CDR3 reads CASSPRRHAVGEQFF. Here the CDR3 DNA reads TGTGCCAGCAGCCCAAGGCGGCACGCGGTCGGTGAGCAGTTCTTC.

Sample share makes this clonotype medium-sized (0.01 to 0.1%). The rearrangement links TRBV29-1 to TRBJ1-2, with D uncertain. Germline V gives CDR1 SQVTM, CDR2 ANQGSEA. The V end lost 4 bases, the J end lost 0 bases, and 9 bases lay between the germline ends. This CDR3 has 13 amino acids. CDR3 bases: TGCAGCGTTGCAACAGACCCTAACTATGGCTACACCTTC. Its translation: CSVATDPNYGYTF.

The chain has TRBV6-2 or TRBV6-3 and TRBJ1-3, with a tentative D call TRBD1 (6 bases). CDR1 is MNHEY, CDR2 SVGEGT, per germline. Trimming cost V 7 bases and J 3 bases, with 13 bases left between them. The CDR3 is 14 amino acids. This chain's CDR3 is CASNQRTVGNTIYF. CDR3 sequence (DNA): TGTGCCAGCAACCAGAGGACAGTTGGAAACACCATATATTTT.

In its sample, this clonotype was seen a few times. The genes are TRBV10-3 and TRBJ2-5; 11 bases align to TRBD1. The CDR3 sequence is 16 residues long. Losses at the gene ends were 2 bases for V and 1 base for J; bases not matched to a gene: 3. The germline CDR1 and CDR2 sequences are ENHRY and SYGVKD. CDR3 DNA sequence: TGTGCCATCAGTGAGACGGGACAGGGGGTCCAAGAGACCCAGTACTTC. Translation gives CAISETGQGVQETQYF.

This clonotype is labeled as medium-sized. This chain connects TRBV29-1 to TRBJ2-7, with 10 bases lining up with TRBD1. J lost 2 bases, V lost 7 bases, and 5 bases had no gene match. This CDR3 has 13 amino acids. CDR1 is SQVTM and CDR2 is ANQGSEA in the germline V gene. The CDR3 DNA reads as TGCAGCGCCGGGACAGGGGAACCCTACGAGCAGTACTTC. Amino acid sequence: CSAGTGEPYEQYF.

This clonotype has a handful of counts. The chain combines TRBV5-5 with TRBJ1-3, with unresolved D. The V end was cut by 3 bases, the J end by 4 bases, with 14 bases between. The CDR3 runs 15 residues. Germline V gene sequence: CDR1 SGHKS, CDR2 YYEKEE (reference sequence). This chain's CDR3 is CASSSSKGSGNTIYF. Here the CDR3 DNA reads TGTGCCAGCAGCTCCTCAAAAGGGAGCGGAAACACCATATATTTT. The entire variable domain, with the rest obtained from reference TRBV5-5 and TRBJ1-3, is as follows: DAGVTQSPTHLIKTRGQQVTLRCSPISGHKSVSWYQQVLGQGPQFIFQYYEKEERGRGNFPDRFSARQFPNYSSELNVNALLLGDSALYLCASSSSKGSGNTIYFGEGSWLTVV.

The V and J genes are TRBV12-3 or TRBV12-4 and TRBJ1-2, with D perhaps TRBD1 (5 bases). The V gene lost 3 bases and the J gene lost 8 bases, with 13 bases spanning the gap. This CDR3 has 13 residues. For the CDR3, the DNA is TGTGCCAGCAGTTTGGGCAGGGTCGGGGGCTACACCTTC. Amino acid sequence: CASSLGRVGGYTF.

By share, this clonotype counts as medium-sized. The chain couples TRBV19 to TRBJ1-1, with 9 bases identical to TRBD1. CDR1 and CDR2 from the germline V gene are LNHDA and SQIVND (reference sequence). CDR3 length equals 15 residues. J was trimmed by 4 bases and V by 5 bases; bases with no gene match: 8. The CDR3 DNA sequence: TGTGCCAGTAGTGTCCTACAGGGGGCAGGCACTGAAGCTTTCTTT. This codes for CASSVLQGAGTEAFF.

The V and J genes are TRBV11-1 and TRBJ2-1; 8 bases are shared with TRBD1. CDR1 and CDR2 from the germline V gene are SGHAT and FQDESV (reference sequence). The V segment lost 1 base and the J segment 9 bases; nucleotides outside the gene matches: 8. This CDR3 is 15 amino acids long. CDR3 region: CASSLVGQDLSEQFF. The CDR3 DNA follows: TGTGCCAGCAGCTTAGTGGGACAGGACCTCTCTGAGCAGTTCTTC.

The chain employs TRBV6-5 and TRBJ1-2; 8 bases agree with TRBD1. Unmatched junction bases numbered 14, after V lost 6 bases and J lost 8 bases. Germline CDR1 reads MNHEY; CDR2 reads SVGAGI. CDR3 length: 15 amino acids. DNA for the CDR3: TGTGCCAGCAGAACCCGACAGGGGAAGTATAGCGGCTACACCTTC. It specifies CASRTRQGKYSGYTF.